The rows below give T cell receptor beta chains drawn from one sample of a study of response to subunit inactivated influenza vaccine. TCRdb recomputed calls from the RT-PCR reads with MiXCR, one row per CDR3 protein. The sample holds about 700,000 distinct CDR3 sequences, about 15% seen once. The sample in question was PBMCs from blood, obtained approximately 15 days before vaccination. Every receptor here comes from a man in his fifties who received an inactivated influenza vaccine. Both conserved end residues are part of each CDR3. D genes are given only for firm matches. Clone size is not always given. Where it is, it says once, few, many or a class for expanded clones.

many	TRBD2	TRBV11-2	TRBJ2-7	CASSATTSGSYEQYF	TGTGCCAGCAGCGCTACGACTAGCGGGAGCTACGAGCAGTACTTC
few	TRBD2	TRBV12-3/TRBV12-4	TRBJ2-5	CASSPTSGFYQETQYF	TGTGCCAGCAGCCCCACTAGCGGGTTTTACCAAGAGACCCAGTACTTC
few	TRBD2	TRBV29-1	TRBJ2-3	CSVEEFGAGERDTQYF	TGCAGCGTTGAAGAATTCGGAGCGGGAGAGCGCGATACGCAGTATTTT
few	TRBD1	TRBV4-1	TRBJ2-1	CASSQDGQGPNNEQFF	TGCGCCAGCAGCCAAGACGGACAGGGGCCCAACAATGAGCAGTTCTTC
NA	TRBD1	TRBV7-2	TRBJ2-7	CASSLTGGGYEQYF	TGTGCCAGCAGCCTCACAGGGGGCGGCTACGAGCAGTACTTC
NA	NA	TRBV20-1	TRBJ1-5	CSASVDSNQPQHF	TGCAGTGCTAGTGTGGACAGCAATCAGCCCCAGCATTTT
NA	NA	TRBV12-3/TRBV12-4	TRBJ1-1	CASSLESVSTGQEAFF	TGTGCCAGCAGTTTAGAAAGTGTTTCAACTGGACAAGAAGCTTTCTTT
NA	TRBD1	TRBV7-2	TRBJ2-5	CASSSGQGWETQYF	TGTGCCAGCAGCTCGGGACAGGGGTGGGAGACCCAGTACTTC
NA	NA	TRBV6-6	TRBJ2-1	CASSTHSGNEQFF	TGTGCCAGCAGTACACACAGTGGCAATGAGCAGTTCTTC
few	TRBD1	TRBV5-1	TRBJ1-1	CASSLGQAVDTEAFF	TGCGCCAGCAGCTTAGGACAGGCGGTTGACACTGAAGCTTTCTTT
NA	TRBD2	TRBV5-1	TRBJ2-1	CASRTSGPRNEQFF	TGCGCCAGCAGGACTAGCGGCCCAAGGAATGAGCAGTTCTTC
NA	NA	TRBV5-1	TRBJ2-2	CASSPLGPWDTGELFF	TGCGCCAGCAGCCCCCTAGGGCCATGGGACACCGGGGAGCTGTTTTTT
NA	TRBD1	TRBV9	TRBJ2-2	CASQGTGYTGELFF	TGTGCCAGCCAGGGGACAGGTTACACCGGGGAGCTGTTTTTT
few	NA	TRBV5-1	TRBJ1-1	CASRGQLKMNTEAFF	TGCGCCAGCAGGGGGCAGTTAAAAATGAACACTGAAGCTTTCTTT
NA	NA	TRBV7-2	TRBJ1-5	CASSLVGFDNQPQHF	TGTGCCAGCAGCTTAGTTGGCTTCGACAATCAGCCCCAGCATTTT
NA	NA	TRBV7-9	TRBJ2-1	CASSLPLGQRNEQFF	TGTGCCAGCAGCCTACCACTTGGACAGCGCAATGAGCAGTTCTTC
NA	TRBD2	TRBV7-2	TRBJ2-7	CASSLLAGRTYEQYF	TGTGCCAGCAGCTTACTAGCGGGACGAACCTACGAGCAGTACTTC
few	NA	TRBV7-8	TRBJ2-3	CASRAHIDTQYF	TGTGCCAGCAGGGCCCATATAGATACGCAGTATTTT
few	TRBD1	TRBV10-3	TRBJ2-1	CAISGFGTGSRYEQFF	TGTGCCATCAGTGGGTTCGGGACAGGGTCGCGCTATGAGCAGTTCTTC
few	TRBD1	TRBV2	TRBJ2-1	CASRSRDRRQFF	TGTGCCAGCAGGAGCCGGGACAGGAGGCAGTTCTTC
NA	TRBD1	TRBV6-2/TRBV6-3	TRBJ1-1	CASTPPTGQGRTEAFF	TGTGCCAGCACCCCGCCAACGGGACAGGGGCGCACTGAAGCTTTCTTT
NA	NA	TRBV27	TRBJ2-5	CASSFSGAVGETQYF	TGTGCCAGCAGTTTCTCGGGGGCAGTGGGGGAGACCCAGTACTTC
many	NA	TRBV29-1	TRBJ2-5	CSVRRGNQETQYF	TGCAGCGTGAGAAGAGGGAACCAAGAGACCCAGTACTTC
NA	TRBD2	TRBV5-5	TRBJ2-3	CASSFWREYTDTQYF	TGTGCCAGCAGCTTTTGGCGGGAGTACACAGATACGCAGTATTTT
few	NA	TRBV20-1	TRBJ2-7	CSAGGPLAYEQYF	TGCAGTGCTGGGGGTCCCCTCGCCTACGAGCAGTACTTC
many	TRBD1	TRBV5-1	TRBJ2-3	CASSRTGRDTQYF	TGCGCCAGCAGCCGGACAGGAAGAGATACGCAGTATTTT
few	TRBD1	TRBV2	TRBJ2-2	CAGGQGSTGELFF	TGTGCCGGGGGACAGGGAAGCACCGGGGAGCTGTTTTTT
many	NA	TRBV20-1	TRBJ2-7	CSARDPSRGKDYEQYF	TGCAGTGCTAGAGACCCATCCCGGGGGAAAGACTACGAGCAGTACTTC
few	TRBD2	TRBV5-4	TRBJ2-3	CASSLMGGGTTDTQYF	TGTGCCAGCAGCTTGATGGGCGGGGGGACGACAGATACGCAGTATTTT
NA	NA	TRBV7-9	TRBJ2-7	CASSQRGVGEQYF	TGTGCCAGCAGCCAAAGGGGAGTCGGCGAGCAGTACTTC
few	NA	TRBV5-1	TRBJ2-3	CASSPLGVGSTDTQYF	TGCGCCAGCAGCCCACTTGGGGTGGGGAGCACAGATACGCAGTATTTT
few	NA	TRBV15	TRBJ2-6	CATSRDWGAFSSGANVLTF	TGTGCCACCAGCAGAGATTGGGGGGCCTTCAGCTCTGGGGCCAACGTCCTGACTTTC
few	NA	TRBV5-1	TRBJ2-3	CASRTQGGSTDTQYF	TGCGCCAGCAGAACCCAAGGAGGAAGCACAGATACGCAGTATTTT
few	NA	TRBV5-8	TRBJ2-1	CASSRGEGLTYNEQFF	TGTGCCAGCAGCCGCGGTGAGGGACTTACATACAATGAGCAGTTCTTC
NA	NA	TRBV4-2	TRBJ1-2	CASSQDSTANNYGYTF	TGTGCCAGCAGCCAAGACTCTACGGCCAATAACTATGGCTACACCTTC
few	TRBD1	TRBV5-1	TRBJ2-7	CASSIGSRGHEQYF	TGCGCCAGCAGTATTGGAAGCAGGGGGCACGAGCAGTACTTC
NA	TRBD1	TRBV6-1	TRBJ2-7	CASSAWGQPYEQYF	TGTGCCAGCAGTGCCTGGGGACAGCCCTACGAGCAGTACTTC
few	TRBD2	TRBV29-1	TRBJ2-3	CSVEELPSGRTDTQYF	TGCAGCGTTGAAGAGTTGCCTAGCGGGAGGACAGATACGCAGTATTTT
NA	NA	TRBV6-2/TRBV6-3	TRBJ1-5	CASSYGGGVGNQPQHF	TGTGCCAGCAGTTACGGGGGGGGCGTAGGCAATCAGCCCCAGCATTTT
NA	NA	TRBV15	TRBJ2-2	CATSIDGGGNTGELFF	TGTGCCACCAGCATCGATGGGGGCGGCAACACCGGGGAGCTGTTTTTT
few	NA	TRBV6-4	TRBJ2-5	CASSEYPAETQYF	TGTGCCAGCAGTGAATACCCTGCCGAGACCCAGTACTTC
few	NA	TRBV6-1	TRBJ2-3	CASSRGWGSDTQYF	TGTGCCAGCAGCCGAGGATGGGGCTCAGATACGCAGTATTTT
NA	NA	TRBV7-9	TRBJ2-1	CASSPDLLVYNEQFF	TGTGCCAGCAGCCCCGACTTGTTAGTATACAATGAGCAGTTCTTC
few	TRBD2	TRBV20-1	TRBJ2-1	CSAIWTSGYNEQFF	TGCAGTGCCATATGGACTAGCGGCTACAATGAGCAGTTCTTC
few	NA	TRBV2	TRBJ1-5	CASLQDNNQPQHF	TGTGCCAGCCTCCAGGACAACAATCAGCCCCAGCATTTT
few	NA	TRBV28	TRBJ1-4	CASSEIVAVNEKLFF	TGTGCCAGCAGCGAAATCGTGGCCGTTAATGAAAAACTGTTTTTT